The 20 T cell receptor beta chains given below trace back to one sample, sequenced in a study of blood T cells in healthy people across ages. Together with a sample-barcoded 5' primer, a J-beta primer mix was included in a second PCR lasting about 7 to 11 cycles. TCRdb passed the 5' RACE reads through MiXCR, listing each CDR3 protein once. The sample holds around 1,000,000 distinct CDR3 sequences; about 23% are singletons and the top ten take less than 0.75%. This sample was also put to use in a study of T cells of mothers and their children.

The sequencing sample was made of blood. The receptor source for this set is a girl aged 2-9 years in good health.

The CDR3 here is CASSLDVGVGNQPQHF. The DNA for the CDR3 is TGTGCCAGCAGCTTAGATGTGGGAGTTGGCAATCAGCCCCAGCATTTT. This rearrangement joins TRBV7-9 to TRBJ1-5, with D unresolved. Germline-derived CDR1 and CDR2 are SEHNR and FQNEAQ (reference sequence). Between the trimmed V and J ends, which lost 1 base and 2 bases, there was a span of 12 bases. The CDR3 consists of 16 residues.

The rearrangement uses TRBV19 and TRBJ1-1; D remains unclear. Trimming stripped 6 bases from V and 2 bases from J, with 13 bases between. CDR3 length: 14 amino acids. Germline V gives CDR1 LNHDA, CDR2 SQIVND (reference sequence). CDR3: CASRPQTANTEAFF. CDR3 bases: TGTGCCAGTAGGCCACAAACTGCAAACACTGAAGCTTTCTTT.

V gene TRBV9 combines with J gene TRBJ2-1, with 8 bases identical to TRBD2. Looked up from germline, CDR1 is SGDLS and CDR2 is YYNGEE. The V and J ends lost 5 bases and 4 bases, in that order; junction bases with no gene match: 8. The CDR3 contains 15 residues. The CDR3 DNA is TGTGCCAGCAGTTTTGCCGGGACTAGTTACAATGAGCAGTTCTTC. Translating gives CASSFAGTSYNEQFF.

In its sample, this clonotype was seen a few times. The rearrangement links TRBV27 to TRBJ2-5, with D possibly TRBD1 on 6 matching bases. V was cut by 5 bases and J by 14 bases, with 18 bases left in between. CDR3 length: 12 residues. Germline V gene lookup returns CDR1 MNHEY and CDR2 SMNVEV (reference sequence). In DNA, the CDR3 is TGTGCCAGCAGTCGACCACAGGGAAGAGTTTACTTC. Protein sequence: CASSRPQGRVYF.

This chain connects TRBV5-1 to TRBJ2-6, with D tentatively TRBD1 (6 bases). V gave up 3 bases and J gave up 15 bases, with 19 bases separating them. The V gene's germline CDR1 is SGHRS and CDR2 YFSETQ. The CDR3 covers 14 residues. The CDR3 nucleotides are TGCGCCAGCAGCTACCGGGACACCGGTATGGGCCTGACTTTC. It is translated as CASSYRDTGMGLTF. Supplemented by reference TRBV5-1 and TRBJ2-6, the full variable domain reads KAGVTQTPRYLIKTRGQQVTLSCSPISGHRSVSWYQQTPGQGLQFLFEYFSETQRNKGNFPGRFSGRQFSNSRSEMNVSTLELGDSALYLCASSYRDTGMGLTFGAGSRLTVL.

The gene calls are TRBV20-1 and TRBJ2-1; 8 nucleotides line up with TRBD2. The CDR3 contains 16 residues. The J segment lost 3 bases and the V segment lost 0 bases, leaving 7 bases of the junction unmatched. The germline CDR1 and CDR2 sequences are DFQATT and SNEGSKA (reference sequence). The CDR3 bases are TGCAGTGCTAGAGATCCGACTAGCGCTCACTACAATGAGCAGTTCTTC. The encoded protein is CSARDPTSAHYNEQFF.

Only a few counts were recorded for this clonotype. As DNA, the CDR3 is TGTGCCAGCAGCCAAGGCGGACGGGGGGACAATGAGCAGTTCTTC. This sequence encodes CASSQGGRGDNEQFF. This chain links TRBV4-2 with TRBJ2-1; TRBD2 matches at 7 bases. The J segment lost 5 bases and the V segment lost 1 base, leaving 5 bases of the junction unmatched. Germline CDR1 is LGHNA and CDR2 is YNFKEQ. This CDR3 comprises 15 residues.

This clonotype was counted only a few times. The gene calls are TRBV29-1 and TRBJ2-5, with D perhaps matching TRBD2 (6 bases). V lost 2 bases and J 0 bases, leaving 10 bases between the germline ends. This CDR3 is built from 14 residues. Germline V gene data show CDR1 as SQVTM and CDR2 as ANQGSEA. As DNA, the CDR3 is TGCAGCGTTGAAATAGCGGACCACCAAGAGACCCAGTACTTC. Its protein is CSVEIADHQETQYF.

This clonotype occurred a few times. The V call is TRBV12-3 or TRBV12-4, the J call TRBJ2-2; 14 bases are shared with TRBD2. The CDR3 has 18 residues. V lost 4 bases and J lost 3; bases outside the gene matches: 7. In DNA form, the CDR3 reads TGTGCCAGCAGTTCAGCGACTAGCGGGAGGGCCCACACCGGGGAGCTGTTTTTT. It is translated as CASSSATSGRAHTGELFF.

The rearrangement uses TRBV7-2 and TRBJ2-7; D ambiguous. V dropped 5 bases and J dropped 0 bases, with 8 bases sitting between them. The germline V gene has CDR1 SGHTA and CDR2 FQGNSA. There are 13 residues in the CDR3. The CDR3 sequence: CASSPKNSYEQYF. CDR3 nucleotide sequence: TGTGCCAGCAGCCCGAAAAACTCCTACGAGCAGTACTTC.

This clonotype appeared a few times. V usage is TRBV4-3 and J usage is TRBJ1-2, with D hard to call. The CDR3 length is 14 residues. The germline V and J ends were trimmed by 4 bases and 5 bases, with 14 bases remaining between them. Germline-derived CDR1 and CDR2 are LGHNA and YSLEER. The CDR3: CASSPSRGRYGYTF. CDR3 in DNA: TGCGCCAGCAGCCCGAGTCGGGGAAGATATGGCTACACCTTC.

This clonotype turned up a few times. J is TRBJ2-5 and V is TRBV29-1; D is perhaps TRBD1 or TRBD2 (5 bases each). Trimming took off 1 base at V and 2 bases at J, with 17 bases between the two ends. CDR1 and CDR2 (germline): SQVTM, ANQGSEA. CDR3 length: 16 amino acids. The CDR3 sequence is CSVEAPGEGRQETQYF. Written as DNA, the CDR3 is TGCAGCGTTGAAGCTCCGGGCGAGGGACGGCAAGAGACCCAGTACTTC.

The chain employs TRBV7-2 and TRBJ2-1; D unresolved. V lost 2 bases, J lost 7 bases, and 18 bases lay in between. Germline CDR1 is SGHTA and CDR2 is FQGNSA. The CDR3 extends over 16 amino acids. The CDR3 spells CASSLSRAFSYNEQFF. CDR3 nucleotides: TGTGCCAGCAGCTTAAGCAGAGCCTTCTCGTATAATGAGCAGTTCTTC.

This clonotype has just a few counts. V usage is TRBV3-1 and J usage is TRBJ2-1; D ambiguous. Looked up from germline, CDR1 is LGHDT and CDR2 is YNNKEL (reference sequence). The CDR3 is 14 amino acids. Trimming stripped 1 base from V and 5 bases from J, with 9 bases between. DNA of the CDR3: TGTGCCAGCAGCCAAGGGCCGCCGCACAATGAGCAGTTCTTC. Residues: CASSQGPPHNEQFF.

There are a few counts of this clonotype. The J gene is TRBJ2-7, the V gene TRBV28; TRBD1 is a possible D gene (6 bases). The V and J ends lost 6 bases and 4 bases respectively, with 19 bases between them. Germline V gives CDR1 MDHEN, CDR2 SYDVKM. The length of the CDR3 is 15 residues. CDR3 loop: CASSSRRDKPYEQYF. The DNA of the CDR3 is TGTGCCAGCAGCAGCCGCCGGGACAAACCTTACGAGCAGTACTTC.

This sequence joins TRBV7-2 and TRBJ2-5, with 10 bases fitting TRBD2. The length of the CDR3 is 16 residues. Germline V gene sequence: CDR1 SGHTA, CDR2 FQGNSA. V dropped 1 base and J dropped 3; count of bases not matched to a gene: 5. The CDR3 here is CASSLVQAGGKETQYF. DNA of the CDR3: TGTGCCAGCAGCTTAGTGCAAGCGGGGGGGAAAGAGACCCAGTACTTC.

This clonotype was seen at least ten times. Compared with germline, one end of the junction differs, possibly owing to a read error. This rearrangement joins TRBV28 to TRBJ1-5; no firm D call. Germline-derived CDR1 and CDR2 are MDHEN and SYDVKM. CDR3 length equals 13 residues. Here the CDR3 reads CASSLSGDQPQHF. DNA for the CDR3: TGTGCCAGCAGCTTATCCGGGGATCAGCCCCAGCATTTT. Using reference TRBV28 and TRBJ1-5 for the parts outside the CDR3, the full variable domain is DVKVTQSSRYLVKRTGEKVFLECVQDMDHENMFWYRQDPGLGLRLIYFSYDVKMKEKGDIPEGYSVSREKKERFSLILESASTNQTSMYLCASSLSGDQPQHFGDGTRLSIL.

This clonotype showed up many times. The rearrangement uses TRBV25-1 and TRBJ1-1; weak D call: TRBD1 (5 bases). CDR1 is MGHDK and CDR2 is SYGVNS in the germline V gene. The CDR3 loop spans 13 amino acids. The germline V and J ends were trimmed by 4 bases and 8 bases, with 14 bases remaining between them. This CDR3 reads CASSARDVWEAFF. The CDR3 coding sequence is TGTGCCAGCAGTGCCAGGGATGTCTGGGAAGCTTTCTTT.

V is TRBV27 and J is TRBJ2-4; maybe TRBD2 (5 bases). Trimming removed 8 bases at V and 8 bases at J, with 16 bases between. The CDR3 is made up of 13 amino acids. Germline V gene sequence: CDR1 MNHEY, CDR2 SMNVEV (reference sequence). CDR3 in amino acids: CASRPRGLDIQYF. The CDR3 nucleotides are TGTGCCAGCCGTCCGAGAGGGTTGGACATTCAGTACTTC.

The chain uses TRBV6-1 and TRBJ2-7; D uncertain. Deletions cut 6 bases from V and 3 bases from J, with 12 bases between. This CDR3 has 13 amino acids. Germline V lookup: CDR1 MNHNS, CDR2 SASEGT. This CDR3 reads CASRTPSNYEQYF. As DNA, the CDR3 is TGTGCCAGCAGGACTCCTTCAAACTACGAGCAGTACTTC.